The 27 T cell receptor beta chains reported below all come from one sample, sequenced in a study of T cells in Graves' hyperthyroidism and ophthalmopathy. RNA transcripts yielded amplified TCR beta CDR3 regions. HTBI primers were used for first-round RT-PCR of the TCR CDR3. TCRdb independently ran MiXCR on the multiplex PCR reads; one entry per CDR3 protein. The table records about 350,000 distinct CDR3 sequences, roughly 13% of them present only once. Input material: blood. The receptor source for this set is a middle-aged woman with Graves' ophthalmopathy.

This clonotype was found many times. This rearrangement joins TRBV18 to TRBJ2-5; 7 positions agree with TRBD1. V was clipped by 5 bases and J by 3 bases; unmatched bases: 0. There are 12 residues in the CDR3. The germline V gene has CDR1 KGHSH and CDR2 LQKENI. The CDR3 here is CASSGQEETQYF. As DNA, the CDR3 is TGTGCCAGCTCAGGACAGGAAGAGACCCAGTACTTC.

This clonotype was detected a few times. The chain has TRBV9 and TRBJ1-1, with D unclear. Germline CDR1 reads SGDLS; CDR2 reads YYNGEE. V lost 3 bases and J lost 2, with 14 bases in between. The CDR3 runs 15 residues. The DNA for the CDR3 is TGTGCCAGCAGCGAGAGGATCGGCCCCAACACTGAAGCTTTCTTT. Encoded protein: CASSERIGPNTEAFF.

This clonotype showed up many times. The chain employs TRBV11-2 and TRBJ1-1, with TRBD1 matching 9 bases. CDR3 size: 15 residues. Germline CDR1 reads SGHAT; CDR2 reads FQNNGV. Germline trimming cut 2 bases from V and 4 bases from J; bases unmatched to any gene: 5. The CDR3 DNA follows: TGTGCCAGCAGCTTACACGGGACAGGGAGCACTGAAGCTTTCTTT. This sequence encodes CASSLHGTGSTEAFF.

In its sample, this clonotype was seen many times. The chain carries TRBV10-2 and TRBJ1-5; no definite D call. The ends were cut back, 4 bases at V and 4 bases at J, with 11 bases in the middle. Germline CDR1 is WSHSY and CDR2 is SAAADI. This CDR3 comprises 14 residues. CDR3 in amino acids: CASSGPTDNQPQHF. The CDR3 DNA reads TGCGCCAGCAGTGGCCCCACGGATAATCAGCCCCAGCATTTT.

This clonotype was seen many times. This chain links TRBV28 with TRBJ2-4, with 7 bases aligning to TRBD2. Per germline, CDR1 MDHEN and CDR2 SYDVKM. The CDR3 totals 16 residues. After removal of 5 bases from V and 0 bases from J, the junction contained 7 bases not matched to a gene. The CDR3 reads CASSLRTRGAKNIQYF. The CDR3 DNA reads as TGTGCCAGCAGTCTAAGGACTAGGGGAGCCAAAAACATTCAGTACTTC.

This clonotype was seen at least ten times. The chain combines TRBV11-1 with TRBJ2-1; D possibly matches TRBD1 or TRBD2 (5 bases each). The CDR3 length is 14 residues. CDR1 is SGHAT, CDR2 FQDESV, per germline (reference sequence). Trimming took off 4 bases at V and 6 bases at J, with 13 bases between the two ends. DNA of the CDR3: TGTGCCAGCAGCTGGGGACGGTCGGCCAATGAGCAGTTCTTC. Translating it yields CASSWGRSANEQFF.

This clonotype was observed many times. The chain combines TRBV5-5 with TRBJ2-5; 9 bases line up with TRBD1. Losses at the gene ends were 3 bases for V and 4 bases for J; bases not matched to a gene: 7. The germline V gene has CDR1 SGHKS and CDR2 YYEKEE (reference sequence). This CDR3 contains 15 residues. CDR3 sequence: CASSWGQGGGETQYF. For the CDR3, the DNA is TGTGCCAGCAGCTGGGGACAGGGAGGGGGAGAGACCCAGTACTTC.

This clonotype was counted many times. The chain joins TRBV28 to TRBJ1-5; D is ambiguous. Germline V lookup: CDR1 MDHEN, CDR2 SYDVKM. The CDR3 has 14 amino acids. The V end was cut by 6 bases, the J end by 0 bases, with 9 bases between. The CDR3 nucleotides are TGTGCCAGCAGGGTAGAATATAGCAATCAGCCCCAGCATTTT. Translating gives CASRVEYSNQPQHF.

This clonotype was found many times. V gene TRBV10-2 combines with J gene TRBJ1-2, with D possibly matching TRBD1 (5 bases). Germline lookup yields CDR1 WSHSY and CDR2 SAAADI. Between the trimmed V and J ends, which lost 6 bases and 5 bases, there was a span of 10 bases. CDR3 length equals 12 residues. The CDR3 region is CASSGGGYGYTF. Here the CDR3 DNA reads TGCGCCAGCAGCGGTGGGGGATATGGCTACACCTTC.

The J gene is TRBJ2-5, the V gene TRBV5-6; D assignment may be TRBD1 or TRBD2 (5 bases each). V lost 2 bases and J lost 1, with 12 bases in between. Germline V gene data show CDR1 as SGHDT and CDR2 as YYEEEE. The CDR3 length is 15 residues. As DNA, the CDR3 is TGTGCCAGCAGCTTAATGGGGACGCCCCAAGAGACCCAGTACTTC. Encoded protein: CASSLMGTPQETQYF.

This clonotype was recorded a few times. This chain joins TRBV3-1 and TRBJ2-1, with D possibly matching TRBD2 (5 bases). CDR3 length equals 16 residues. Trimming pared 2 bases from V and 7 bases from J, leaving 18 bases between. From germline, CDR1 is LGHDT and CDR2 YNNKEL (reference sequence). CDR3 region: CASSQLPGIAPNEQFF. The DNA for the CDR3 is TGTGCCAGCAGCCAACTTCCGGGGATCGCCCCTAATGAGCAGTTCTTC.

This clonotype was recorded once. A much more abundant neighbour one base away suggests this may be a read error. DNA of the CDR3: TGCGCCAGCAGCATGGAAGGGACCCAAGGTACGCAGTATTTT. Protein product: CASSMEGTQGTQYF. The chain couples TRBV5-1 to TRBJ2-3, with D possibly being TRBD1 or TRBD2 (5 bases each). Germline CDR1 reads SGHRS; CDR2 reads YFSETQ. V was pared by 4 bases and J by 8 bases, with 17 bases between. There are 14 residues in the CDR3.

At least ten counts were recorded for this clonotype. The gene calls are TRBV6-5 and TRBJ1-3, with D tentatively TRBD1 (6 bases). Germline V gives CDR1 MNHEY, CDR2 SVGAGI. The CDR3 loop spans 15 amino acids. V shed 4 bases and J shed 0 bases, with 10 bases lying between them. For the CDR3, the DNA is TGTGCCAGCAGTTCCGACAGGAACTCTGGAAACACCATATATTTT. This codes for CASSSDRNSGNTIYF.

The CDR3 reads CASSNTGASQPVKQYF. The CDR3 region has the DNA TGTGCCAGCAGCAACACAGGGGCTAGCCAACCGGTAAAGCAGTACTTC. The V gene is TRBV5-5, the J gene TRBJ2-7, with 7 bases aligning to TRBD1. The CDR3 has 16 residues. Germline V gene lookup returns CDR1 SGHKS and CDR2 YYEKEE (reference sequence). The J segment lost 8 bases and the V segment lost 4 bases, leaving 18 bases of the junction unmatched.

This clonotype was observed at least ten times. This rearrangement joins TRBV2 to TRBJ1-1; D is undetermined. The CDR3 has 14 residues. The ends were cut back, 6 bases at V and 4 bases at J, with 15 bases in the middle. Germline values: CDR1 SNHLY, CDR2 FYNNEI. Written as DNA, the CDR3 is TGTGCCAGCAGAGGTCAGGCTGCATTCACTGAAGCTTTCTTT. Residues: CASRGQAAFTEAFF.

This clonotype was counted a few times. This chain joins TRBV29-1 and TRBJ2-7; 14 bases are a match to TRBD2. V dropped 6 bases and J dropped 3; count of bases not matched to a gene: 7. Germline CDR1 reads SQVTM; CDR2 reads ANQGSEA. The CDR3 is made up of 15 amino acids. The CDR3 bases are TGCAGCGTCATTCGGGGACTAGCGGGGGACTACGAGCAGTACTTC. Its protein is CSVIRGLAGDYEQYF.

The chain uses TRBV30 and TRBJ2-2, with D possibly matching TRBD1 (5 bases). This CDR3 region has 13 residues. The germline gives CDR1 GTSNPN, CDR2 SVGIG (reference sequence). The ends were cut back, 5 bases at V and 0 bases at J, with 7 bases in the middle. The CDR3 coding sequence is TGTGCCTGGGGACAATCGAACACCGGGGAGCTGTTTTTT. It specifies CAWGQSNTGELFF.

Concerning this clonotype itself: The missing conserved phenylalanine or tryptophan at the end of this CDR3 makes a read error likely. The chain's CDR3 is CATSTSYNSPLHS. The CDR3 nucleotides are TGTGCCACCTCTACCTCCTATAATTCACCCCTCCACTCT. This chain connects TRBV15 to TRBJ1-6, with no clear D. Germline V gene sequence: CDR1 LNHNV, CDR2 YYDKDF (reference sequence). Trimming pared 8 bases from V and 0 bases from J, leaving 5 bases between. The CDR3 is made up of 13 amino acids.

V is TRBV24-1 and J is TRBJ2-2; TRBD2 agrees at 9 bases. This CDR3 is 17 amino acids long. CDR1 and CDR2 from the germline V gene are KGHDR and SFDVKD. The V gene end was trimmed by 5 bases and the J gene end by 0 bases; junction bases not matched to a gene: 6. The CDR3 nucleotides are TGTGCCACCAGTGGAAAAGGCGGGGGGGCGAACACCGGGGAGCTGTTTTTT. Encoded protein: CATSGKGGGANTGELFF.

This clonotype was picked up many times. This chain connects TRBV2 to TRBJ2-5, with a possible D match to TRBD2 (5 bases). The V gene's germline CDR1 is SNHLY and CDR2 FYNNEI. This CDR3 spans 13 amino acids. V lost 5 bases to trimming and J lost 3 bases, with 10 bases between them. The CDR3 sequence: CASSKRTKETQYF. The DNA for the CDR3 is TGTGCCAGCAGTAAGCGGACGAAAGAGACCCAGTACTTC.

This chain links TRBV28 with TRBJ2-7; no reliable D call. This CDR3 spans 11 amino acids. V gave up 5 bases and J gave up 6 bases, with 8 bases separating them. CDR1 MDHEN and CDR2 SYDVKM come from the germline V gene. CDR3 amino acids: CASSRRTEQYF. CDR3 bases: TGTGCCAGCAGTCGGCGGACCGAGCAGTACTTC. The full variable domain, in which reference TRBV28 and TRBJ2-7 provide the parts outside the CDR3, is DVKVTQSSRYLVKRTGEKVFLECVQDMDHENMFWYRQDPGLGLRLIYFSYDVKMKEKGDIPEGYSVSREKKERFSLILESASTNQTSMYLCASSRRTEQYFGPGTRLTVT.

Note on this clonotype: A much larger clone is a single base away; this may be a read error. V is TRBV27 and J is TRBJ2-7, with no clear D. Germline V gives CDR1 MNHEY, CDR2 SMNVEV (reference sequence). The CDR3 spans 13 residues. In nucleotides, the CDR3 is TGTGCCAGCAGTTTTGGCCGTACCTACAAGCAGTACTTC. Translating gives CASSFGRTYKQYF.

At least ten counts were recorded for this clonotype. CDR3 in DNA: TGTGCCAGCAGTTCGCCCAGGACTAGCGTCTACGAGCAGTACTTC. Translation gives CASSSPRTSVYEQYF. J is TRBJ2-7 and V is TRBV28; 9 nucleotides agree with TRBD2. Germline assignment: CDR1 MDHEN and CDR2 SYDVKM. V was clipped by 4 bases and J by 3 bases; unmatched bases: 7. The CDR3 consists of 15 residues.

This rearrangement joins TRBV20-1 to TRBJ1-1; D is possibly TRBD1 (6 bases). Germline V gives CDR1 DFQATT, CDR2 SNEGSKA (reference sequence). This CDR3 has 14 residues. CDR3 in DNA: TGCAGCCTAGGGGGGAAAGGGGGGAACACTGAAGCTTTCTTT. Protein: CSLGGKGGNTEAFF.

This clonotype was picked up many times. The chain carries TRBV28 and TRBJ2-5; D assignment may be TRBD1 or TRBD2 (7 bases each). There are 14 residues in the CDR3. Germline V gene sequence: CDR1 MDHEN, CDR2 SYDVKM. V gave up 8 bases and J gave up 5 bases, with 18 bases separating them. The CDR3 DNA follows: TGTGCCAGCGGGCTAACAGGGGAGGGGGAGACCCAGTACTTC. It translates to CASGLTGEGETQYF. The full variable domain, its missing parts supplied by reference TRBV28 and TRBJ2-5, is DVKVTQSSRYLVKRTGEKVFLECVQDMDHENMFWYRQDPGLGLRLIYFSYDVKMKEKGDIPEGYSVSREKKERFSLILESASTNQTSMYLCASGLTGEGETQYFGPGTRLLVL.

This clonotype came up many times. The chain recombines TRBV27 with TRBJ2-1; D call uncertain. CDR3 length: 16 residues. The V gene's germline CDR1 is MNHEY and CDR2 SMNVEV (reference sequence). The ends were cut back, 2 bases at V and 2 bases at J, with 13 bases in the middle. The CDR3: CASSLQVRETYNEQFF. CDR3 bases: TGTGCCAGCAGTTTACAGGTCCGCGAGACCTACAATGAGCAGTTCTTC.

This clonotype was seen a few times. Here the CDR3 reads CASSPGLAGGATQYF. CDR3 nucleotides: TGTGCCAGTAGTCCCGGACTAGCGGGAGGTGCTACGCAGTATTTT. The J gene is TRBJ2-3, the V gene TRBV19; 14 nucleotides align to TRBD2. The junction had 6 bases not matched to a gene; V was cut back by 5 bases and J by 8 bases. Germline V lookup: CDR1 LNHDA, CDR2 SQIVND (reference sequence). This CDR3 has 15 residues.